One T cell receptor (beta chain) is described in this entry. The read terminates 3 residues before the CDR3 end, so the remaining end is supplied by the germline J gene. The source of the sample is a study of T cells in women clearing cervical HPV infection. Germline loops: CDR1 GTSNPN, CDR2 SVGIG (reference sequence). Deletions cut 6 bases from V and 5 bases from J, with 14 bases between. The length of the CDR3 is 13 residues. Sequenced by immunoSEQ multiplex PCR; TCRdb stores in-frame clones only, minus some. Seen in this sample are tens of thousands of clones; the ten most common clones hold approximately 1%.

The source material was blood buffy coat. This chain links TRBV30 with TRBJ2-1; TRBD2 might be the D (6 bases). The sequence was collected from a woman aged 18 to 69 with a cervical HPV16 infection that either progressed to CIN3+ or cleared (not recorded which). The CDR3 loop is CACRLDGDNEQFF. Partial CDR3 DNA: TGTGCCTGCCGACTAGACGGCGACAATGAG.